These 27 T cell receptor beta chains originate from one sample sequenced in a study of cytomegalovirus exposure and HLA in healthy donors. The primer mix had 60 Vbeta and 13 Jbeta primers. Only in-frame clones appear in the TCRdb table, and some are missing; sequencing was by immunoSEQ multiplex PCR. The sample holds over 150,000 clones, roughly 80% seen once. Sample: PBMCs. Receptors were obtained from a woman between 45 and 60 years old in good health and CMV-seropositive.

This chain uses TRBV6-5 with TRBJ1-1, with a tentative D call TRBD1 (5 bases). Germline lookup yields CDR1 MNHEY and CDR2 SVGAGI. Deletions cut 7 bases from V and 11 bases from J, with 17 bases between. The length of the CDR3 is 12 residues. CDR3 DNA: TGTGCCAGCAATACGGAGGGAAAGGGGGCTTTCTTT. Translating gives CASNTEGKGAFF.

The J gene is TRBJ2-3, the V gene TRBV19; D call uncertain. With 1 base removed from V and 7 bases from J, the gap between germline ends came to 9 bases. Germline CDR1 is LNHDA and CDR2 is SQIVND (reference sequence). This CDR3 spans 13 amino acids. The CDR3 is CASSIGPVYTQYF. The DNA for the CDR3 is TGTGCCAGTAGTATAGGGCCTGTGTATACGCAGTATTTT.

The CDR3 spells CSVVLGSAVSGNTIYF. CDR3 nucleotide sequence: TGCAGCGTTGTCCTCGGGTCCGCGGTGTCAGGAAACACCATATATTTT. The rearrangement links TRBV29-1 to TRBJ1-3; D is ambiguous. The V gene lost 4 bases and the J gene lost 4 bases, with 20 bases spanning the gap. This CDR3 spans 16 amino acids. Germline V gives CDR1 SQVTM, CDR2 ANQGSEA.

This chain connects TRBV11-2 to TRBJ2-2; 7 positions match TRBD1. Germline V CDR1 and CDR2: SGHAT, FQNNGV. V was clipped by 5 bases and J by 7 bases; unmatched bases: 13. CDR3 length equals 16 residues. CDR3 protein: CASSPINRGPGGELFF. CDR3 sequence (DNA): TGTGCCAGCAGCCCCATAAACAGGGGTCCGGGCGGGGAGCTGTTTTTT.

This rearrangement joins TRBV5-1 to TRBJ1-2; the D gene is possibly TRBD1 (6 bases). Germline lookup yields CDR1 SGHRS and CDR2 YFSETQ. V dropped 2 bases and J dropped 6 bases, with 17 bases sitting between them. The length of the CDR3 is 15 residues. CDR3 loop: CASSFTGKVGDGYTF. The CDR3 DNA sequence: TGCGCCAGCAGCTTCACAGGGAAGGTGGGGGATGGCTACACCTTC.

The genes are TRBV2 and TRBJ1-6, with 7 bases lining up with TRBD1. V lost 6 bases and J lost 0; bases outside the gene matches: 5. In germline, CDR1 is SNHLY, CDR2 FYNNEI. There are 16 residues in the CDR3. Written as DNA, the CDR3 is TGTGCCAGCAGACTGACAGGGATCTCCTATAATTCACCCCTCCACTTT. As protein: CASRLTGISYNSPLHF.

With respect to this clone: The same CDR3 arises from other DNA sequences in this sample as well. The genes are TRBV27 and TRBJ1-2; TRBD1 agrees at 8 bases. The CDR3 length is 13 residues. Germline loops: CDR1 MNHEY, CDR2 SMNVEV (reference sequence). V trimming: 4 bases; J trimming: 4 bases; junction bases outside the gene matches: 2. The chain's CDR3 is CASSYRGTYGYTF. The CDR3 DNA is TGTGCCAGCAGTTACAGGGGGACCTATGGCTACACCTTC.

The genes are TRBV6-5 and TRBJ1-6; 7 positions agree with TRBD1. With 5 bases clipped from V and 7 bases from J, the junction kept 8 bases outside the gene matches. Germline CDR1 reads MNHEY; CDR2 reads SVGAGI. This CDR3 is 15 amino acids long. CDR3 nucleotide sequence: TGTGCCAGCAGTGTAAACAGGGGAGGAAATTCACCCCTCCACTTT. Its translation is CASSVNRGGNSPLHF.

The sample holds a few counts of this clone. The gene calls are TRBV11-2 and TRBJ2-7, with a tentative D call TRBD2 (5 bases). CDR1 is SGHAT and CDR2 is FQNNGV in the germline V gene. CDR3 length: 14 amino acids. Deletions cut 2 bases from V and 6 bases from J, with 14 bases between. Written as DNA, the CDR3 is TGTGCCAGCAGCTTATTAACGGGATCGGGCGAGCAGTACTTC. This translates into CASSLLTGSGEQYF.

This sequence joins TRBV5-1 and TRBJ1-4; D is possibly TRBD1 (5 bases). Germline V gene lookup returns CDR1 SGHRS and CDR2 YFSETQ. This CDR3 contains 14 residues. V lost 1 base and J lost 6, with 10 bases in between. The CDR3 here is CASSLRQGYEKLFF. The CDR3 DNA reads as TGCGCCAGCAGCTTGCGGCAGGGTTATGAAAAACTGTTTTTT.

The V and J genes are TRBV6-5 and TRBJ2-5, with 9 bases that match TRBD1. The V segment lost 6 bases and the J segment 7 bases; nucleotides outside the gene matches: 9. The CDR3 is 14 residues long. From germline, CDR1 is MNHEY and CDR2 SVGAGI. CDR3 DNA: TGTGCCAGCAGACAGGGGGCTCCCGGGCCGACCCAGTACTTC. Its translation: CASRQGAPGPTQYF.

This clone was recorded only once. This rearrangement joins TRBV5-6 to TRBJ2-3; 7 positions match TRBD2. The CDR3 extends over 14 amino acids. Looked up from germline, CDR1 is SGHDT and CDR2 is YYEEEE. Trimming removed 4 bases from V and 4 bases from J; junction bases left unmatched: 6. CDR3 sequence: CASSQIAGSDTQYF. Here the CDR3 DNA reads TGTGCCAGCAGCCAAATAGCGGGCTCAGATACGCAGTATTTT. The full variable domain, in which reference TRBV5-6 and TRBJ2-3 provide the parts outside the CDR3, is DAGVTQSPTHLIKTRGQQVTLRCSPKSGHDTVSWYQQALGQGPQFIFQYYEEEERQRGNFPDRFSGHQFPNYSSELNVNALLLGDSALYLCASSQIAGSDTQYFGPGTRLTVL.

J is TRBJ1-4 and V is TRBV29-1, with 7 nucleotides matching TRBD1. V gave up 7 bases and J gave up 5 bases; unmatched junction bases: 13. Germline V gives CDR1 SQVTM, CDR2 ANQGSEA. This CDR3 is built from 15 residues. CDR3 amino acids: CSAREGAGWNEKLFF. In nucleotides, the CDR3 is TGCAGCGCTCGCGAGGGGGCCGGATGGAATGAAAAACTGTTTTTT. Looking up the rest from reference TRBV29-1 and TRBJ1-4 gives the full variable domain: SAVISQKPSRDICQRGTSLTIQCQVDSQVTMMFWYRQQPGQSLTLIATANQGSEATYESGFVIDKFPISRPNLTFSTLTVSNMSPEDSSIYLCSAREGAGWNEKLFFGSGTQLSVL.

This clone has more than one count but fewer than ten. V usage is TRBV27 and J usage is TRBJ1-6, with 8 bases identical to TRBD1. CDR3 length equals 15 residues. Germline trimming cut 6 bases from V and 6 bases from J; bases unmatched to any gene: 7. The germline V gene has CDR1 MNHEY and CDR2 SMNVEV (reference sequence). The CDR3 loop reads CASRAPGQANSPLHF. The CDR3 DNA sequence: TGTGCCAGCAGAGCGCCGGGACAGGCTAATTCACCCCTCCACTTT.

The gene calls are TRBV2 and TRBJ2-7, with 7 nucleotides matching TRBD2. From germline, CDR1 is SNHLY and CDR2 FYNNEI. V shed 8 bases, J shed 5 bases, and the junction held 9 bases outside the gene matches. CDR3 length: 13 residues. The CDR3 region is CASGRERDDEQYF. Here the CDR3 DNA reads TGTGCCAGCGGGCGGGAGAGGGACGACGAGCAGTACTTC. The entire variable domain, with the rest obtained from reference TRBV2 and TRBJ2-7, is as follows: EPEVTQTPSHQVTQMGQEVILRCVPISNHLYFYWYRQILGQKVEFLVSFYNNEISEKSEIFDDQFSVERPDGSNFTLKIRSTKLEDSAMYFCASGRERDDEQYFGPGTRLTVT.

In this sample, this clone turned up a few times. The gene calls are TRBV28 and TRBJ1-6; TRBD1 is a possible D gene (5 bases). The CDR3 contains 15 residues. The V end was cut by 3 bases, the J end by 7 bases, with 13 bases between. CDR1 MDHEN and CDR2 SYDVKM come from the germline V gene. The CDR3: CASSLGPKGNSPLHF. CDR3 in DNA: TGTGCCAGCAGTTTGGGGCCCAAAGGCAATTCACCCCTCCACTTT.

This sequence joins TRBV7-8 and TRBJ1-2; D is uncertain. V dropped 2 bases and J dropped 5 bases, with 12 bases sitting between them. Germline V gives CDR1 SGHVS, CDR2 FQNEAQ. The CDR3 is 14 residues long. Here the CDR3 reads CASSLFAQDYGYTF. The CDR3 region has the DNA TGTGCCAGCAGCTTATTTGCTCAGGATTATGGCTACACCTTC. Based on the CDR3 plus reference TRBV7-8 and TRBJ1-2, the full variable domain is GAGVSQSPRYKVAKRGQDVALRCDPISGHVSLFWYQQALGQGPEFLTYFQNEAQLDKSGLPSDRFFAERPEGSVSTLKIQRTQQEDSAVYLCASSLFAQDYGYTFGSGTRLTVV.

This sequence joins TRBV25-1 and TRBJ2-5; D may be TRBD2 (5 bases). CDR1 is MGHDK and CDR2 is SYGVNS in the germline V gene. The V gene lost 6 bases and the J gene lost 7 bases, with 9 bases spanning the gap. The CDR3 covers 11 residues. The CDR3 loop is CASSPGGTQYF. CDR3 coding DNA: TGTGCCAGCAGCCCCGGAGGGACCCAGTACTTC.

CDR3 bases: TGTGCCAGCAAGGGGCCTCACATCGATACGCAGTATTTT. It encodes CASKGPHIDTQYF. The chain employs TRBV7-9 and TRBJ2-3, with D perhaps TRBD1 (5 bases). This CDR3 is 13 amino acids long. Germline V CDR1 and CDR2: SEHNR, FQNEAQ (reference sequence). With 7 bases removed from V and 6 bases from J, the gap between germline ends came to 14 bases.

The chain combines TRBV6-5 with TRBJ1-6; unclear D gene. This CDR3 contains 15 residues. The germline V gene has CDR1 MNHEY and CDR2 SVGAGI. V was cut by 0 bases and J by 9 bases, with 12 bases left in between. CDR3 sequence (DNA): TGTGCCAGCAGTTACTCAGCCGAGACTAGTTCACCCCTCCACTTT. Its protein product is CASSYSAETSSPLHF.

This clone was recorded many times. The V call is TRBV5-3, the J call TRBJ1-1; 7 bases agree with TRBD1. TRBV5-3 is an ORF; its function is uncertain. The CDR3 is made up of 12 amino acids. V trimming: 9 bases; J trimming: 3 bases; junction bases outside the gene matches: 5. This CDR3 is CATGQEYTEAFF. The CDR3 DNA is TGTGCCACCGGACAGGAATACACTGAAGCTTTCTTT.

This clone was recorded a few times. The rearrangement uses TRBV25-1 and TRBJ1-6; unclear D gene. The CDR3 spans 14 residues. Trimming stripped 1 base from V and 7 bases from J, with 8 bases between. CDR1 and CDR2 (germline): MGHDK, SYGVNS. The CDR3 sequence is CASSELAVNSPLHF. The DNA for the CDR3 is TGTGCCAGCAGTGAATTGGCAGTCAATTCACCCCTCCACTTT.

The V call is TRBV6-1, the J call TRBJ2-7; possible D gene TRBD1, 6 bases. V lost 6 bases and J lost 2, with 8 bases in between. Per the germline V gene, CDR1 is MNHNS and CDR2 is SASEGT. This CDR3 is built from 12 residues. CDR3 residues: CASRRQAYEQYF. The CDR3 DNA reads as TGTGCCAGCAGGAGACAGGCCTACGAGCAGTACTTC.

The chain employs TRBV5-6 and TRBJ2-1; 9 bases map to TRBD2. The CDR3 length is 17 residues. The junction had 12 bases not matched to a gene; V was cut back by 2 bases and J by 6 bases. Per the germline V gene, CDR1 is SGHDT and CDR2 is YYEEEE. The CDR3 protein is CASSFRAVGTSSNEQFF. CDR3 in DNA: TGTGCCAGCAGCTTTCGGGCAGTCGGGACTAGCAGCAATGAGCAGTTCTTC.

CDR3 in DNA: TGTGCCTGGAGTGACAGTAGCAATCAGCCCCAGCATTTT. It codes for CAWSDSSNQPQHF. The rearrangement uses TRBV30 and TRBJ1-5; D not certain. Germline V gene sequence: CDR1 GTSNPN, CDR2 SVGIG (reference sequence). This CDR3 contains 13 residues. V was shortened by 1 base and J by 0 bases, with 4 bases between the two germline ends.

This chain uses TRBV10-3 with TRBJ1-2; no reliable D call. There are 12 residues in the CDR3. Trimming removed 8 bases from V and 8 bases from J, with 15 bases in between. Germline V CDR1 and CDR2: ENHRY, SYGVKD. CDR3 bases: TGTGCCATCGCTTTGGTACGAGGCGGCTACACCTTC. Protein product: CAIALVRGGYTF.

The chain has TRBV7-2 and TRBJ2-5, with 8 bases lining up with TRBD2. CDR1 SGHTA and CDR2 FQGNSA come from the germline V gene. Trimming at V came to 1 base and at J to 5 bases, leaving 6 bases not matched to a gene. The CDR3 covers 15 residues. CDR3 loop: CASSLDGGVGETQYF. For the CDR3, the DNA is TGTGCCAGCAGCTTAGACGGGGGGGTGGGGGAGACCCAGTACTTC.